Each of the 17 T cell receptor beta chains below was sequenced from the same sample in a study of CXCR3-negative and CXCR3-positive naive CD8 T cells. 5' RACE with UMI labels generated the TRB cDNA libraries. For each CDR3 protein, TCRdb gives one entry from its re-call of the 5' RACE reads, without DNA. In total, the table holds 100,000 to 150,000 distinct CDR3 sequences. The sample taken for sequencing was naive CXCR3- CD8+ T cells from blood. Subset reported: CD45RO-CCR7+CD27+CD95- naive CD8+ T cells lacking CXCR3 (TNR3-). All receptors come from a human donor in good health. Some clones in this sample may be carry-over from other donors' samples.

J is TRBJ2-7 and V is TRBV24-1; lacking DNA, the TRBD2 call made by TCRdb goes unchecked. The CDR3 has 14 residues. CDR1 and CDR2 (germline): KGHDR, SFDVKD. The CDR3 is CATSDNGLAGEQYF.

V usage is TRBV11-2 and J usage is TRBJ2-1; TCRdb proposes TRBD1, but this gene call is untestable without DNA. Germline V gene sequence: CDR1 SGHAT, CDR2 FQNNGV. The length of the CDR3 is 13 residues. The CDR3 protein is CASGQGADNEQFF.

This chain uses TRBV29-1 with TRBJ1-1; as DNA is missing, the TRBD1 call by TCRdb cannot be tested. Germline CDR1 and CDR2: SQVTM and ANQGSEA. CDR3 length equals 14 residues. The CDR3 sequence is CSVRQGLTNTEAFF.

This chain connects TRBV5-4 to TRBJ1-3. The CDR3 runs to 17 residues. Germline V CDR1 and CDR2: SGHNT, YYREEE (reference sequence). The CDR3 is CASSLASPDGSGNTIYF.

The rearrangement links TRBV27 to TRBJ1-2; TCRdb names TRBD1, which stays unverified in the absence of DNA. Germline V gene lookup returns CDR1 MNHEY and CDR2 SMNVEV (reference sequence). This CDR3 has 14 amino acids. The CDR3 sequence: CASSQAPGGEGYTF.

The V and J genes are TRBV28 and TRBJ2-5; there is no DNA to check the TCRdb D call of TRBD2. The germline V gene encodes CDR1 MDHEN and CDR2 SYDVKM. The length of the CDR3 is 14 residues. CDR3 protein: CASNLIAGGETQYF. The entire variable domain, with the rest obtained from reference TRBV28 and TRBJ2-5, is as follows: DVKVTQSSRYLVKRTGEKVFLECVQDMDHENMFWYRQDPGLGLRLIYFSYDVKMKEKGDIPEGYSVSREKKERFSLILESASTNQTSMYLCASNLIAGGETQYFGPGTRLLVL.

V is TRBV20-1 and J is TRBJ1-1; absent DNA, TCRdb's TRBD1 call cannot be checked. From germline, CDR1 is DFQATT and CDR2 SNEGSKA (reference sequence). The CDR3 has 15 residues. The CDR3 sequence: CSARDLGQGFTEAFF.

The chain combines TRBV12-3 or TRBV12-4 with TRBJ2-3; TCRdb names TRBD1, which stays unverified in the absence of DNA. The CDR3 totals 17 residues. CDR3 protein: CASSLDPGQGIFRTQYF.

The rearrangement links TRBV4-2 to TRBJ2-1; TCRdb designates TRBD2, a call that cannot be tested without DNA. The germline gives CDR1 LGHNA, CDR2 YNFKEQ. The CDR3 is made up of 16 amino acids. The CDR3 protein is CASSQAWASGDNEQFF.

V is TRBV19 and J is TRBJ1-5; the D gene TCRdb calls, TRBD1, cannot be checked with no DNA. The length of the CDR3 is 15 residues. CDR1 and CDR2 from the germline V gene are LNHDA and SQIVND (reference sequence). CDR3 residues: CASTTDPFRNQPQHF.

V is TRBV3-1 and J is TRBJ2-7. Germline-derived CDR1 and CDR2 are LGHDT and YNNKEL (reference sequence). The CDR3 runs 15 residues. The CDR3 region is CASSPLGNKDYEQYF.

The gene calls are TRBV7-6 and TRBJ2-6; TCRdb names TRBD2, which stays unverified in the absence of DNA. CDR3 length: 16 residues. Germline loops: CDR1 SGHVS, CDR2 FNYEAQ. The CDR3 is CASSLVGGLGANVLTF.

The genes are TRBV7-9 and TRBJ2-7; TCRdb's D call of TRBD1 is untestable without DNA. CDR1 is SEHNR, CDR2 FQNEAQ, per germline (reference sequence). The CDR3 runs to 17 residues. The CDR3 sequence is CASSLAQGQGYSYEQYF.

The genes are TRBV7-9 and TRBJ2-1; the TRBD2 assignment by TCRdb is unverifiable without DNA. There are 15 residues in the CDR3. Germline CDR1 reads SEHNR; CDR2 reads FQNEAQ (reference sequence). This chain's CDR3 is CASSKPGLADNEQFF. Full variable domain (remainder filled in from reference TRBV7-9 and TRBJ2-1): DTGVSQNPRHKITKRGQNVTFRCDPISEHNRLYWYRQTLGQGPEFLTYFQNEAQLEKSRLLSDRFSAERPKGSFSTLEIQRTEQGDSAMYLCASSKPGLADNEQFFGPGTRLTVL.

The chain is built from TRBV13 and TRBJ1-1; the TCRdb call, TRBD1, lacks DNA for checking. The CDR3 runs 13 residues. Per the germline V gene, CDR1 is PRHDT and CDR2 is FYEKMQ (reference sequence). CDR3 amino acids: CASRRGQNTEAFF. The variable domain in full, completed from reference TRBV13 and TRBJ1-1, reads AAGVIQSPRHLIKEKRETATLKCYPIPRHDTVYWYQQGPGQDPQFLISFYEKMQSDKGSIPDRFSAQQFSDYHSELNMSSLELGDSALYFCASRRGQNTEAFFGQGTRLTVV.

The rearrangement joins TRBV29-1 to TRBJ2-1; the D call of TRBD1 rests on TCRdb alone, since no DNA is present to check it. Germline values: CDR1 SQVTM, CDR2 ANQGSEA. CDR3 length equals 13 residues. The CDR3 is CSAIGGGYNEQFF.

The chain employs TRBV9 and TRBJ2-1. This CDR3 is 14 amino acids long. The V gene's germline CDR1 is SGDLS and CDR2 YYNGEE. CDR3 sequence: CASKKRSSYNEQFF.